This T cell receptor (beta chain) was sequenced in a study of T cells in Graves' hyperthyroidism and ophthalmopathy. Across the study: Specimen type is peripheral blood, collected at initial diagnosis prior to any treatment. Regarding the study as a whole: Most thyroid clonotypes that were expanded above 0.001 also turned up in blood.

Exclusion followed for patients with uncontrolled infection, other autoimmune disease, pregnancy or lactation. An approximately 9.8 ml volume of fresh peripheral blood provided the PBMCs. RNA transcripts served as the template for amplifying TCR beta CDR3 regions. In the first-round RT-PCR of the TCR CDR3, the HTBI primer set was used. Each CDR3 protein is one row after TCRdb ran MiXCR on the multiplex PCR reads. The sample holds about 460,000 distinct CDR3 sequences; about 20% are singletons and the top ten take under 55%. The CDR3 totals 14 residues. V lost 3 bases to trimming and J lost 5 bases, with 13 bases between them. Germline V gives CDR1 LNHDA, CDR2 SQIVND (reference sequence). A word on this clonotype: Its antigen is unknown.

Sequencing was carried out using blood. The rearrangement joins TRBV19 to TRBJ1-2; D is undetermined. The clonotype originates from a woman aged 70-85 years with Graves' ophthalmopathy. In DNA, the CDR3 is TGTGCCAGTAGTATGGGGATTTACAGATATGGCTACACCTTC. As protein: CASSMGIYRYGYTF.